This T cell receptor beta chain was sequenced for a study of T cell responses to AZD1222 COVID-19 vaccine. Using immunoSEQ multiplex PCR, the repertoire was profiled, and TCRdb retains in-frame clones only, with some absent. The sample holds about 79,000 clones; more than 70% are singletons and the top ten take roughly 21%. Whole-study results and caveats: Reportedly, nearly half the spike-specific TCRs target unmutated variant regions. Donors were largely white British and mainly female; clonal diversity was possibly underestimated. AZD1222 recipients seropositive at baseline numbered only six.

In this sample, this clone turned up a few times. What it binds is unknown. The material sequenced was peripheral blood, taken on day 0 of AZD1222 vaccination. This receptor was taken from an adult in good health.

This CDR3 is CASRYGRGSGSVNTEAFF. The CDR3 bases are TGTGCCAGCAGATATGGGAGGGGCAGTGGTAGTGTGAACACTGAAGCTTTCTTT. The genes are TRBV5-4 and TRBJ1-1, with D perhaps TRBD1 (5 bases). With 5 bases removed from V and 0 bases from J, the gap between germline ends came to 23 bases. Germline loops: CDR1 SGHNT, CDR2 YYREEE (reference sequence). This CDR3 is built from 18 residues. The full variable domain, with the rest looked up from reference TRBV5-4 and TRBJ1-1, is ETGVTQSPTHLIKTRGQQVTLRCSSQSGHNTVSWYQQALGQGPQFIFQYYREEENGRGNFPPRFSGLQFPNYSSELNVNALELDDSALYLCASRYGRGSGSVNTEAFFGQGTRLTVV.